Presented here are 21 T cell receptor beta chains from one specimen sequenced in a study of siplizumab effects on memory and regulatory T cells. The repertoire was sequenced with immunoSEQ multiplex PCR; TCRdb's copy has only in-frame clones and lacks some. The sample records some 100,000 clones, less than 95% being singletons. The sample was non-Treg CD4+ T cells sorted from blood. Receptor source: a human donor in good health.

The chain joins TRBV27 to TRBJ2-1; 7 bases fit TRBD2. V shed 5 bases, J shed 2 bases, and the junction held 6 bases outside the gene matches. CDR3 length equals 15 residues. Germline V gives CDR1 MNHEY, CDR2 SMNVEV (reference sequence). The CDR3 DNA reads TGTGCCAGCAGTCCCCCCGGGGGGACCTACAATGAGCAGTTCTTC. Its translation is CASSPPGGTYNEQFF.

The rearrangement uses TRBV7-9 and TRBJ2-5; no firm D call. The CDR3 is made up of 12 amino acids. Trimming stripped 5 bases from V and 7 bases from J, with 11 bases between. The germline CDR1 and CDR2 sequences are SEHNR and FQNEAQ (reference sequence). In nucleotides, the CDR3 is TGTGCCAGCAGCGTCGACTCGGGGACCCAGTACTTC. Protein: CASSVDSGTQYF. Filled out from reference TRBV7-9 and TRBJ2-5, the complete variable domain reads DTGVSQNPRHKITKRGQNVTFRCDPISEHNRLYWYRQTLGQGPEFLTYFQNEAQLEKSRLLSDRFSAERPKGSFSTLEIQRTEQGDSAMYLCASSVDSGTQYFGPGTRLLVL.

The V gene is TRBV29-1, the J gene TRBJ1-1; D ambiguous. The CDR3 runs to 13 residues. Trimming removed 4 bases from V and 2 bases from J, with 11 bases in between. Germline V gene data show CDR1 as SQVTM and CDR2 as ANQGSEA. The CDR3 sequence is CSVGAGGNTEAFF. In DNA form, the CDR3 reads TGCAGCGTTGGGGCAGGAGGTAACACTGAAGCTTTCTTT.

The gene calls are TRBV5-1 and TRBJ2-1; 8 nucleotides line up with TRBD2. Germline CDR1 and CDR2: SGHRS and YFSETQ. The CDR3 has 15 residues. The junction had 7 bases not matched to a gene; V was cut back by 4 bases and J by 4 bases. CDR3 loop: CASSPKTSAYNEQFF. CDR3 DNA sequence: TGCGCCAGCAGCCCAAAGACTAGCGCTTACAATGAGCAGTTCTTC.

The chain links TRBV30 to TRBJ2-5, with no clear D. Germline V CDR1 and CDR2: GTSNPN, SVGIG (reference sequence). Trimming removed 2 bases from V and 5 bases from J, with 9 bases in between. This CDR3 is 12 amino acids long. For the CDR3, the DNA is TGTGCCTGGAGTCCCTTTTCCGAGACCCAGTACTTC. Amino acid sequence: CAWSPFSETQYF. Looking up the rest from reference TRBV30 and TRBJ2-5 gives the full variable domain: SQTIHQWPATLVQPVGSPLSLECTVEGTSNPNLYWYRQAAGRGLQLLFYSVGIGQISSEVPQNLSASRPQDRQFILSSKKLLLSDSGFYLCAWSPFSETQYFGPGTRLLVL.

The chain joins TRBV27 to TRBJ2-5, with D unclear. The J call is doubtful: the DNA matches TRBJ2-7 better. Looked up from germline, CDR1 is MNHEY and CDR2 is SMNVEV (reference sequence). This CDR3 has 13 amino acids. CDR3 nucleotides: TGTGCCAGCAGTTTCCGCCAACCCAACGAGCAGTACTTC. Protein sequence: CASSFRQPNEQYF.

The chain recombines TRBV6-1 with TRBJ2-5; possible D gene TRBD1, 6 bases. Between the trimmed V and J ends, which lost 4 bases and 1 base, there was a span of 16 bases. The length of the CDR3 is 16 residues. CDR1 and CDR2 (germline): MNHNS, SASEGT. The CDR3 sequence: CASSGRGGGTQETQYF. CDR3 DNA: TGTGCCAGCAGTGGTCGTGGGGGCGGAACCCAAGAGACCCAGTACTTC.

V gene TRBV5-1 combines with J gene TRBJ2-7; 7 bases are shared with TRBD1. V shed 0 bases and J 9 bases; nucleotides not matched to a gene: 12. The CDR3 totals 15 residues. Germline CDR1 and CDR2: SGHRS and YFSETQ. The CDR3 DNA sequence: TGCGCCAGCAGCTTGGCATCTGGACAGGACCCACGGCAGTACTTC. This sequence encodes CASSLASGQDPRQYF.

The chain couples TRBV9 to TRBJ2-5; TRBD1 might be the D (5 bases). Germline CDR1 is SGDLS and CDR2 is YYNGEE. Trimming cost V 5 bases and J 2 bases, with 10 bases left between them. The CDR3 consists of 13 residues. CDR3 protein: CASSRTRQETQYF. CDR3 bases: TGTGCCAGCAGTCGGACAAGACAAGAGACCCAGTACTTC.

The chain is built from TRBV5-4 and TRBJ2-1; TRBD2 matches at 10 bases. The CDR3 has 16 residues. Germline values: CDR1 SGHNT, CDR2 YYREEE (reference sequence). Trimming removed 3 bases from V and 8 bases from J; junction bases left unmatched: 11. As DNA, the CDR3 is TGTGCCAGCAGCTCCCCAACTAGCGGGAAATGGGATGAGCAGTTCTTC. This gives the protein CASSSPTSGKWDEQFF.

This CDR3 is CASSLAGTREKLFF. CDR3 in DNA: TGTGCCAGCAGCTTAGCAGGGACGAGGGAAAAACTGTTTTTT. This rearrangement joins TRBV7-9 to TRBJ1-4, with D tentatively TRBD1 (5 bases). Germline V CDR1 and CDR2: SEHNR, FQNEAQ (reference sequence). Trimming took off 0 bases at V and 8 bases at J, with 10 bases between the two ends. CDR3 length equals 14 residues.

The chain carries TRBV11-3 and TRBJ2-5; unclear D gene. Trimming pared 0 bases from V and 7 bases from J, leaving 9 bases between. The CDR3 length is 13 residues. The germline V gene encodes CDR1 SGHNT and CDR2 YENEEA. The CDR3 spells CASSLDNGRTQYF. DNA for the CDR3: TGTGCCAGCAGCTTAGATAATGGAAGGACCCAGTACTTC.

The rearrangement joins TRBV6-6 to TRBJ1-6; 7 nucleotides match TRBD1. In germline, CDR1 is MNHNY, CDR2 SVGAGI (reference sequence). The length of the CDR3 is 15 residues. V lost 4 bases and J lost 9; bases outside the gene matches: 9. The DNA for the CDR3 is TGTGCCAGCAGTTTGGAGACAGGGTACGGTTCACCCCTCCACTTT. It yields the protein CASSLETGYGSPLHF.

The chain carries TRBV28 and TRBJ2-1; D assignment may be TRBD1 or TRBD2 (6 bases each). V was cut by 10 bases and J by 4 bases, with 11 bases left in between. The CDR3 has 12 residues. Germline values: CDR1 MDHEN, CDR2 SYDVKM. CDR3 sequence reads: CATEGVYNEQFF. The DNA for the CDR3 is TGTGCCACGGAGGGGGTTTACAATGAGCAGTTCTTC.

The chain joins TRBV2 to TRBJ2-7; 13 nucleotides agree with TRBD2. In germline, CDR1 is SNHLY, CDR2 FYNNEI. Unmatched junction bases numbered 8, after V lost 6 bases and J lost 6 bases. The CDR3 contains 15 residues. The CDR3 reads CASRRLAGGSGEQYF. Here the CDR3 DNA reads TGTGCCAGCAGAAGACTAGCGGGAGGCTCTGGCGAGCAGTACTTC.

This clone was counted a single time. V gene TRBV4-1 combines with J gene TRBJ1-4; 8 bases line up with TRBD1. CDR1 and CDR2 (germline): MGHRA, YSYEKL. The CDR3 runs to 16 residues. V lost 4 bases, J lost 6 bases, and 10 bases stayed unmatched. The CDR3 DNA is TGCGCCAGCAGCCCCTCTAACCCGGGACAGGATGAAAAACTGTTTTTT. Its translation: CASSPSNPGQDEKLFF.

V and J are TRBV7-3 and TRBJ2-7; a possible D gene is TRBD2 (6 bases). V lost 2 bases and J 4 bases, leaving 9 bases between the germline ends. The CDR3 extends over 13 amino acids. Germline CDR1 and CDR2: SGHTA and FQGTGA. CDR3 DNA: TGTGCCAGCAGCTTAGGACGGGAGTACGAGCAGTACTTC. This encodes CASSLGREYEQYF.

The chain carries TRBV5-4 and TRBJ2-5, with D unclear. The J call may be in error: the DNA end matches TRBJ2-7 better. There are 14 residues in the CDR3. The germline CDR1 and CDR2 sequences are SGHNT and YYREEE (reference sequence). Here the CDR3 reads CASSLGIVPYEQYF. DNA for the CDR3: TGTGCCAGCAGCTTGGGGATAGTCCCCTACGAGCAGTACTTC.

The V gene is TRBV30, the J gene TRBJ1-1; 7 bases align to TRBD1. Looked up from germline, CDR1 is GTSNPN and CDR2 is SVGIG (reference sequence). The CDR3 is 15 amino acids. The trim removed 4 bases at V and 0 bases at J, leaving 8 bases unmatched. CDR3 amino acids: CAWKETGTLNTEAFF. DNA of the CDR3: TGTGCCTGGAAGGAGACAGGGACCCTGAACACTGAAGCTTTCTTT.

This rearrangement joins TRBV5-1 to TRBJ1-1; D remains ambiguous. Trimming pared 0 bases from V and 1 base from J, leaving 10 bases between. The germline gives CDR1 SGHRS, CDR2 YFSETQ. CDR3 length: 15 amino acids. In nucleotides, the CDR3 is TGCGCCAGCAGCTTGGAGGTCAGACAGAACACTGAAGCTTTCTTT. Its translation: CASSLEVRQNTEAFF.

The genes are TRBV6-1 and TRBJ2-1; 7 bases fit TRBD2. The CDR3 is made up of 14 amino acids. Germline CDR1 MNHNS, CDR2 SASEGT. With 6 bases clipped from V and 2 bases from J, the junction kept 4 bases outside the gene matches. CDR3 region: CASRRELTYNEQFF. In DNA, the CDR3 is TGTGCCAGCAGGCGGGAGCTGACCTACAATGAGCAGTTCTTC.